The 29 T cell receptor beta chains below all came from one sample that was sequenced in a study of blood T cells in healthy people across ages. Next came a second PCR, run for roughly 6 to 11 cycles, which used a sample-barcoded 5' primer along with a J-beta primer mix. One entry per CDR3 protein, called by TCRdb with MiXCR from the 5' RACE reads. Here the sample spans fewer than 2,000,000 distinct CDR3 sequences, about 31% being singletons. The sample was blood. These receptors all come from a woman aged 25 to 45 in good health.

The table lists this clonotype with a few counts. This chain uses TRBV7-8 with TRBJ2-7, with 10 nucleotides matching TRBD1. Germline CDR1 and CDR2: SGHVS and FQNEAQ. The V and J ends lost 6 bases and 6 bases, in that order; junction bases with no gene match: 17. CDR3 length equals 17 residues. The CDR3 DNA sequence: TGTGCCAGCAGTTTGACCCCGGGACAGGGGATTTTGGGCGAGCAGTACTTC. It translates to CASSLTPGQGILGEQYF.

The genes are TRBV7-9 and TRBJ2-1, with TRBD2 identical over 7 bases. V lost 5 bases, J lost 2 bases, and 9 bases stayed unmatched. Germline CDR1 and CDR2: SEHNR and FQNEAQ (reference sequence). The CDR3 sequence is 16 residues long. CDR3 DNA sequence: TGTGCCAGCAGCCAACGACTAGCCAAAGCCTACAATGAGCAGTTCTTC. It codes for CASSQRLAKAYNEQFF.

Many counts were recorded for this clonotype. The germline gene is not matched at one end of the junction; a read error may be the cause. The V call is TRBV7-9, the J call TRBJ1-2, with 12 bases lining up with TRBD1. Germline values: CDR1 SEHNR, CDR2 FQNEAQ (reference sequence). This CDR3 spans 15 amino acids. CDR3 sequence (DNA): TGTGCCAGCAGTTTAGGGACAGGGGGCGTCTATGGCTACACCTTC. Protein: CASSLGTGGVYGYTF. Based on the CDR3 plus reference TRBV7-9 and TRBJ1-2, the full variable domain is DTGVSQNPRHKITKRGQNVTFRCDPISEHNRLYWYRQTLGQGPEFLTYFQNEAQLEKSRLLSDRFSAERPKGSFSTLEIQRTEQGDSAMYLCASSLGTGGVYGYTFGSGTRLTVV.

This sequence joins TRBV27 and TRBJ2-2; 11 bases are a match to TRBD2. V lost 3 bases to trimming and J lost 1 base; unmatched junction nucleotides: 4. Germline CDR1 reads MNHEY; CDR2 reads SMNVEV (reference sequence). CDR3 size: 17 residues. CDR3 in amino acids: CASSFSGGDKNTGELFF. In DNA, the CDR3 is TGTGCCAGCAGTTTTAGCGGGGGGGATAAGAACACCGGGGAGCTGTTTTTT.

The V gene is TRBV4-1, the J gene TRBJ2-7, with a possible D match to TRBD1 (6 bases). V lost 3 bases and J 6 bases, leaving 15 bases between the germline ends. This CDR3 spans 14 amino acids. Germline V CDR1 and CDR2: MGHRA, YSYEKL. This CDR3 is CASSHAGQPLEQYF. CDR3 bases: TGCGCCAGCAGCCACGCTGGACAGCCTCTCGAGCAGTACTTC.

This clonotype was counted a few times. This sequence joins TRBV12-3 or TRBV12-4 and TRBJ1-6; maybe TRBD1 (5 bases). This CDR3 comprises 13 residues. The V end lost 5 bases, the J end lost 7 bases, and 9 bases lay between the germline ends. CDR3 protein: CASSRGGNSPLHF. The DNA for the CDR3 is TGTGCCAGCAGTCGGGGCGGAAATTCACCCCTCCACTTT.

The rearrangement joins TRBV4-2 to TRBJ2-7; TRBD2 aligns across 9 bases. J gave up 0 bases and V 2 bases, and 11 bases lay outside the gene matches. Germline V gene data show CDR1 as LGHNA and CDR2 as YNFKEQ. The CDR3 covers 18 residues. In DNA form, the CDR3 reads TGTGCCAGCAGCCAAACGAGGGGTAGCGGGGGCCTCTCCTACGAGCAGTACTTC. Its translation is CASSQTRGSGGLSYEQYF.

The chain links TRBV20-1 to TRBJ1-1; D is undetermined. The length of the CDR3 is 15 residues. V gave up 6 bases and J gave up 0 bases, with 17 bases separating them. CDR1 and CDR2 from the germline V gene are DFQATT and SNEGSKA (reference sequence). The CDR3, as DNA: TGCAGTGCCAGAACGATCGCCGCCATGAACACTGAAGCTTTCTTT. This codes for CSARTIAAMNTEAFF.

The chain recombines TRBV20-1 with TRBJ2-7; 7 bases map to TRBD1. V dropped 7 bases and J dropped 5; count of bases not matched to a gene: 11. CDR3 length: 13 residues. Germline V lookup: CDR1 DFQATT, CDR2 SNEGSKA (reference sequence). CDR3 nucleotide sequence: TGCAGTGGCGTCGGGGCAGGGGGACACGAGCAGTACTTC. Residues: CSGVGAGGHEQYF.

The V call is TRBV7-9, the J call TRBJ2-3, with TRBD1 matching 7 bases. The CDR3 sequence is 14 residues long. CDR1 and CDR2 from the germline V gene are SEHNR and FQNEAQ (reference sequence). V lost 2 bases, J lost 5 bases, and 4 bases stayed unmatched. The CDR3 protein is CASSLRGLIDTQYF. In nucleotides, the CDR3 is TGTGCCAGCAGCTTAAGGGGGCTCATAGATACGCAGTATTTT.

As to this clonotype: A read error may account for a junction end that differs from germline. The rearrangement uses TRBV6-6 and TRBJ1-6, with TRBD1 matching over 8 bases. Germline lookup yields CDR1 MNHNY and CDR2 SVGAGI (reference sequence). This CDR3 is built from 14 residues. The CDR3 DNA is TGTGCCTGCAGTTACTCCACAGGGGGATCACCCCTCCACTTT. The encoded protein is CACSYSTGGSPLHF.

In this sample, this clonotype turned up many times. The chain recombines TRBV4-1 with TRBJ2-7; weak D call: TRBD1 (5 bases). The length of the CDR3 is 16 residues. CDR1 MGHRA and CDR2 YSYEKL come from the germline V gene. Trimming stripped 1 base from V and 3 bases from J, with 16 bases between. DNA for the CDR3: TGCGCCAGCAGCCAAGGAACAGGCAAATCCCTCTACGAGCAGTACTTC. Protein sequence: CASSQGTGKSLYEQYF.

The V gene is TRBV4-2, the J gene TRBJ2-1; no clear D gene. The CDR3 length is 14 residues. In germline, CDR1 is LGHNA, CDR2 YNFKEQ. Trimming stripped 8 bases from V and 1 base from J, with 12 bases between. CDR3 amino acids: CASVQSVSYNEQFF. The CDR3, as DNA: TGTGCCAGCGTTCAGTCGGTATCCTACAATGAGCAGTTCTTC.

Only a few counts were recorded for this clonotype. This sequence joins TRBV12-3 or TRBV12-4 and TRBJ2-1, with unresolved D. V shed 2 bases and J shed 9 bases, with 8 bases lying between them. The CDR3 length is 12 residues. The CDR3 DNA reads TGTGCCAGCAGTTTAAGGATCCGTGAGCAGTTCTTC. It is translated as CASSLRIREQFF.

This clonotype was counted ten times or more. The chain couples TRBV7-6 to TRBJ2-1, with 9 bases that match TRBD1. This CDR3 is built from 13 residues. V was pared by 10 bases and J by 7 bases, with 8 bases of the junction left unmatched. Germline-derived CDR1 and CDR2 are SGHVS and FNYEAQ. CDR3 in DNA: TGTGCCACCGGACAGGGGCCCCCGAATGAGCAGTTCTTC. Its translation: CATGQGPPNEQFF.

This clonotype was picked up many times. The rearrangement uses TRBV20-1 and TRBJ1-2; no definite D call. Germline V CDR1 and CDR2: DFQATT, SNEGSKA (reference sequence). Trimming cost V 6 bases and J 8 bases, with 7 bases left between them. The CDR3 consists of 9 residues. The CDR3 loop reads CSAQAGYTF. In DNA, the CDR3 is TGCAGTGCGCAAGCAGGCTACACCTTC.

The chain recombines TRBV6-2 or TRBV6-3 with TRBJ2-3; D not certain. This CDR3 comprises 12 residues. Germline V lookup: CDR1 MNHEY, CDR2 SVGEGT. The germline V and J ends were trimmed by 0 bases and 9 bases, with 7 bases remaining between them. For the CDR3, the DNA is TGTGCCAGCAGTTACTCATACGGGACGCAGTATTTT. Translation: CASSYSYGTQYF.

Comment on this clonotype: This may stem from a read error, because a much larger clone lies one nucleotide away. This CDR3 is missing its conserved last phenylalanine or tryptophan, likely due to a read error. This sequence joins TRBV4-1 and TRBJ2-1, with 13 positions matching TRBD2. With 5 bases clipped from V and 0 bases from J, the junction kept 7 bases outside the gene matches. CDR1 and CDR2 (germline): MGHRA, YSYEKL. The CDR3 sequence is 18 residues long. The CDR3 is CASSGGLAGLSSYNEQFV. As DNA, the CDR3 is TGCGCCAGCAGCGGGGGACTAGCGGGACTGAGCTCCTACAATGAGCAGTTCGTC.

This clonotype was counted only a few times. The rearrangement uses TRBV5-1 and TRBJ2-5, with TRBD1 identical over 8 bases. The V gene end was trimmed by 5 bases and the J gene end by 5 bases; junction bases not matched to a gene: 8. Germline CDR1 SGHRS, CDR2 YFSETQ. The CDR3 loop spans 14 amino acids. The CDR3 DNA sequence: TGCGCCAGCAGACCAGGGGGCCCGGGGGAGACCCAGTACTTC. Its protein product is CASRPGGPGETQYF. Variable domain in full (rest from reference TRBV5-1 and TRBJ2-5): KAGVTQTPRYLIKTRGQQVTLSCSPISGHRSVSWYQQTPGQGLQFLFEYFSETQRNKGNFPGRFSGRQFSNSRSEMNVSTLELGDSALYLCASRPGGPGETQYFGPGTRLLVL.

In DNA, the CDR3 is TGCGCCAGCAGCCCGCCCCCTAGCGGGGGGCATGATGAGCAGTTCTTC. The encoded protein is CASSPPPSGGHDEQFF. V is TRBV5-1 and J is TRBJ2-1, with 11 bases fitting TRBD2. CDR3 length equals 16 residues. The junction had 11 bases not matched to a gene; V was cut back by 4 bases and J by 8 bases. Germline-derived CDR1 and CDR2 are SGHRS and YFSETQ.

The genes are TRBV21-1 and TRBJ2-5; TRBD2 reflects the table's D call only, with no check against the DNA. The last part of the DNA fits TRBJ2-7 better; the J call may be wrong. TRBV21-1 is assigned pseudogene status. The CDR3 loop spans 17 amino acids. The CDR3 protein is CASSNQGESGRAYEQYF. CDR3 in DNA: TGTGCCAGCAGCAATCAGGGGGAGAGCGGGAGGGCCTACGAGCAGTACTTC.

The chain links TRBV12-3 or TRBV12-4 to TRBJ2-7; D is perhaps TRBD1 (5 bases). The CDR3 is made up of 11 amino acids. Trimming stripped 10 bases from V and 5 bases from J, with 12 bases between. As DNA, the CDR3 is TGTGCCAACGGACACCGCAACGAGCAGTACTTC. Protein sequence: CANGHRNEQYF.

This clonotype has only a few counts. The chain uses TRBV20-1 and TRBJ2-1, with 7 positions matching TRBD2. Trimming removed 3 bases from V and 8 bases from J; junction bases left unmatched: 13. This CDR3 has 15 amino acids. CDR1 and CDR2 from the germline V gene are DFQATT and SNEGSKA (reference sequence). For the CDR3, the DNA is TGCAGTGCTAGGGAAGCCCGGACTAGTGGGGATGAGCAGTTCTTC. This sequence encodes CSAREARTSGDEQFF.

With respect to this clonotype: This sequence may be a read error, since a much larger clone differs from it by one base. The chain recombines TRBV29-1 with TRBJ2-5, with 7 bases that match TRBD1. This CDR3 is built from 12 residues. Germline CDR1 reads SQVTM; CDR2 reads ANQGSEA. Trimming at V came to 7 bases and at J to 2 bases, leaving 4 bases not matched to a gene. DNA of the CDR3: TGCAGCGGGTCACAGGGGCAAGAGACCCAGTACTTC. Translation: CSGSQGQETQYF.

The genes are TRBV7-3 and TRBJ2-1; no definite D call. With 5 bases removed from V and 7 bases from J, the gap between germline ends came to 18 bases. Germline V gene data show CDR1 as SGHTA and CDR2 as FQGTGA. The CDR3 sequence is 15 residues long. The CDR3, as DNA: TGTGCCAGCAGCCCATCTACTTCCAGGAAAAATGAGCAGTTCTTC. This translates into CASSPSTSRKNEQFF.

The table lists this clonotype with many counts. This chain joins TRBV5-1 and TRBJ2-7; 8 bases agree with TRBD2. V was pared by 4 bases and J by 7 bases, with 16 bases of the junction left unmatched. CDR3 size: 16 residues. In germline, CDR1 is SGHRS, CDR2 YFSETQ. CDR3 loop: CASSKPSGTRAREQYF. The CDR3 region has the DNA TGCGCCAGCAGCAAACCATCCGGGACTAGGGCCAGGGAGCAGTACTTC.

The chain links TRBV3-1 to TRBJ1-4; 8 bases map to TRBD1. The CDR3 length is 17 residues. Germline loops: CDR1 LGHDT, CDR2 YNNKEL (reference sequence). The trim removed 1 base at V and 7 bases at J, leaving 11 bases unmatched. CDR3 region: CASSQAPGTGGGEKLFF. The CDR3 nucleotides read TGTGCCAGCAGCCAAGCCCCCGGGACAGGCGGGGGTGAAAAACTGTTTTTT. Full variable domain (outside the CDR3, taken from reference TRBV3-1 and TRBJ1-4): DTAVSQTPKYLVTQMGNDKSIKCEQNLGHDTMYWYKQDSKKFLKIMFSYNNKELIINETVPNRFSPKSPDKAHLNLHINSLELGDSAVYFCASSQAPGTGGGEKLFFGSGTQLSVL.

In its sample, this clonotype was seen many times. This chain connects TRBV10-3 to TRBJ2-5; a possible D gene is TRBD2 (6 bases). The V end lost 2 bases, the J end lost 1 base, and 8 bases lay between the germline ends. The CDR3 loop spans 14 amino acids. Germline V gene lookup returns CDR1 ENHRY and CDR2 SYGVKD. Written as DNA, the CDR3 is TGTGCCATCAGTGAGGGAGGGTTCCAAGAGACCCAGTACTTC. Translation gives CAISEGGFQETQYF.

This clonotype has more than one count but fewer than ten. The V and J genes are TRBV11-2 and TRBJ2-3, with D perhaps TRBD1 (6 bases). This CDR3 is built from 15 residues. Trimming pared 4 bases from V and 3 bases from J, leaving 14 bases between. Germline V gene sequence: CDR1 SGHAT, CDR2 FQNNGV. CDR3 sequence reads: CASSSSGDETDTQYF. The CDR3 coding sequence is TGTGCCAGCAGCTCTTCAGGGGATGAGACAGATACGCAGTATTTT. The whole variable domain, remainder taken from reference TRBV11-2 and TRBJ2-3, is EAGVAQSPRYKIIEKRQSVAFWCNPISGHATLYWYQQILGQGPKLLIQFQNNGVVDDSQLPKDRFSAERLKGVDSTLKIQPAKLEDSAVYLCASSSSGDETDTQYFGPGTRLTVL.